This TCR beta chain was recovered during a study of blood T cell repertoires in COVID-19. V lost 6 bases to trimming and J lost 4 bases, with 9 bases between them. The germline V gene encodes CDR1 DFQATT and CDR2 SNEGSKA (reference sequence). The CDR3 covers 11 residues. TCRdb's copy holds only in-frame clones and misses some; the assay was immunoSEQ multiplex PCR. The repertoire holds around 120,000 clones, with around nine tenths as singletons. The sequenced sample consisted of PBMCs or T cells enriched from blood (not recorded which). This clonotype originated in a woman in her forties or fifties who had recovered from COVID-19. J is TRBJ1-1 and V is TRBV20-1; a possible D gene is TRBD1 (6 bases). The CDR3 sequence is CSAAGVTEAFF. Here the CDR3 DNA reads TGCAGTGCGGCAGGGGTCACTGAAGCTTTCTTT.